A single TCR beta chain is shown here with its context. At one end the junction does not follow the germline gene, possibly because of a read error. TCR beta VDJ and CDR3 profiling used genomic DNA as template. TCRdb reanalysed the reads using MiXCR and keeps one entry per CDR3 protein. The table includes 270,000 or so distinct CDR3 sequences, roughly 82% detected once. The data belong to a study of CD8+CD57+ T cells in acquired aplastic anemia. By flow cytometry, patients selected for sequencing had shown an expansion of CD8+CD57+ cells. This CDR3 has 15 amino acids. Germline V CDR1 and CDR2: SNHLY, FYNNEI.

Source material: sorted CD4+, CD8+, or CD8+CD57+ T cells (not recorded which) from PBMCs. The chain is built from TRBV2 and TRBJ1-2, with D perhaps TRBD1 (6 bases). This TCR was recovered from a human donor with aplastic anemia. Written as DNA, the CDR3 is TGTGCCAGCGTAGCTGTGGGGGGCGCGTTGTATGGCCACACCTTC. Translation: CASVAVGGALYGHTF.